One T cell receptor (beta chain) is described in this entry. This clonotype has ten or more counts. Its antigen remains undetermined. No base quality values were provided; no much bigger clone lies one nucleotide off. cDNA was synthesized by template-switch 5'RACE using a primer with a 10-nucleotide random unique molecular identifier that tagged each TCR transcript. Every sequencing run covered 15-18 subjects and yielded more than 160 million TCR-beta sequences. The RNeasy kit was used for extraction of total RNA. TCR-beta VDJ regions were amplified with primers for the TCR constant region and the 5'RACE anchor, using the KAPA Real-time Library Amplification kit. Sample indexes and Illumina adaptors were added in a first PCR, and a second PCR then increased library yield. The roughly 650 bp TCR product was size-selected on a 2% E-gel SizeSelection system after Ampure bead purification. Before pooling, library quality was assessed on a Bioanalyzer, concentration was determined with Qubit, and library quantification was performed with the Kapa Library Quantification kit. An Illumina HiSeq 2500 was used to sequence the libraries paired-end at 2 x 150 bp. To increase sequence diversity, roughly 24-32% phiX was spiked into each library pool. In the original analysis: Quality-filtered reads were processed with the UMI-based MiGEC pipeline, and over 90% of raw TCR sequences were removed by the MiGEC pipeline during error correction. VDJ genes were aligned to IMGT germline references, and each clonotype was defined by a unique CDR3 amino acid sequence together with V-J genes. Clonal expansion, Shannon diversity, and CDR3 relatedness (CalcPairwiseDistances, ClusterSamples) were evaluated with VDJtools, and phylogenetic trees were built with CLCbio workbench. Using coefficient-of-variation modelling across technical triplicates, the study counted a clone as expanded if it had at least 8 unique UMIs. TCRdb reworked the public reads: Q25 trimming with fastp, MiXCR clone assembly, productive beta chains retained. Entries that share a CDR3 protein sequence are merged under the most common genes and DNA. The authors' filters were not applied to this entry. In all, the sample holds about 50,000 distinct CDR3 sequences, and 10% of those were seen once. Roughly 5% of the sample belongs to the ten largest clones.

This sample stems from a study of neurological immune-mediated disorders (dated by TCRdb to about 2019). As for the study more broadly: Using UMI-based sequencing, the study compared peripheral blood TCR-beta repertoires from patients with HTLV-I-associated myelopathy (HAM/TSP), patients with multiple sclerosis, and healthy controls. The cohort was made up of 60 to 75 subjects, consisting of 15 or so HAM/TSP patients, around 35 multiple sclerosis patients and 20 healthy controls. The 95 to 120 TCR-beta libraries included longitudinal samples, technical triplicates and paired sorted CD4+ and CD8+ T-cell subsets alongside PBMC samples.

V is reduced by 9 bases and J by 4 bases, leaving a spacing of 9 bases between them. From cysteine to phenylalanine, the CDR3 is 12 amino acids long. The DNA shown is the 36-base CDR3, in frame from base 1. Per the germline V gene, KGHDR is the CDR1 and SFDVKD is the CDR2. What the research found in general, with its limitations: Expanded clones from different subjects shared no identical CDR3 amino acid sequences, which suggests that TCR-beta repertoires were private in all groups. TCR clonal expansion was highest in HAM/TSP patients and lowest in MS patients, with MS patients falling below even healthy controls.

Libraries from unsorted PBMCs were made from 2 million PBMCs kept in RNAlater at -80 degrees C until RNA extraction. Peripheral blood underwent Ficoll-Hypaque density gradient centrifugation to isolate PBMCs, which were then cryopreserved in liquid nitrogen. The clonotype comes from a man aged 70 or older with HTLV-1-associated myelopathy (HAM/TSP). The V and J segments used are TRBV24-1 and TRBJ2-1; the D gene assignment is perhaps TRBD1 or TRBD2, with each matching 5 bases. Sequenced material: PBMCs. CDR3 region: CATGDGYNEQFF. The DNA is as follows: TGTGCCACCGGGGACGGATACAATGAGCAGTTCTTC.